Listed below are T cell receptor beta chains from one sample, sequenced in a study of blood T cell repertoires in COVID-19. The method was immunoSEQ multiplex PCR; TCRdb's version includes in-frame clones alone and lacks a portion of them. The sample lists 180,000 or so clones, just under 85% occurring once. Sequenced input: peripheral blood. All receptors come from a man aged 40-49 years who had recovered from COVID-19. Each CDR3 is given without its conserved first and last residue. Fields, in order: V gene, J gene, CDR3 protein.

TRBV2	TRBJ2-2	ASRGTANTGELF
TRBV27	TRBJ2-5	ASKSAGGSKTQY
TRBV7-2	TRBJ2-7	ASSLVGGYEQY
TRBV11-3	TRBJ2-3	ASSSLSGYTDTQY
TRBV5-6	TRBJ2-7	ASSIRSGYEQY
TRBV28	TRBJ2-1	ASSPQAGEQF
TRBV9	TRBJ2-7	ASSGTGGEQY
TRBV28	TRBJ2-5	ASSPTYQETQY
TRBV18	TRBJ1-6	ASSLSTGGNNSPLH
TRBV2	TRBJ1-2	ASSEALRDRGGGYT
TRBV7-2	TRBJ2-1	ASSLGAGQGYEQF
TRBV28	TRBJ2-7	ASSFVAGTGLEQY
TRBV28	TRBJ2-2	ATWTSGRAWELF
TRBV30	TRBJ2-2	AWKRTTNTGELF
TRBV28	TRBJ2-5	ACLGQGSETQY
TRBV30	TRBJ1-5	AWSLGMSNQPQH
TRBV5-1	TRBJ1-1	ASSLEGAENTEAF
TRBV5-4	TRBJ1-2	ASSLDGTGLYGYT
TRBV6-1	TRBJ1-1	ASSDREWTEAF
TRBV9	TRBJ2-1	ASSVDHGGVAGHNSYNEQF
TRBV5-4	TRBJ2-6	ASSPDRGRRGISGANVLT
TRBV25-1	TRBJ2-1	ASSRGSRYNEQF
TRBV12-3/TRBV12-4	TRBJ2-7	ASSSDRVLQQY